The 10 T cell receptor beta chains listed next were all sequenced from one sample in a study of T-cell memory formation after mild COVID-19. TCRdb re-called the 5' RACE reads with MiXCR, one entry per CDR3 protein. Among about 250,000 distinct CDR3 sequences listed, less than 20% were seen once. Material for sequencing was PBMCs or a T cell subset sorted from them (not recorded which). The receptors originated from a man aged 18 to 35 who had mild COVID-19 (a few samples of this study predate the infection). Cell type and time point are not known.

This clonotype was observed a few times. The V and J genes are TRBV30 and TRBJ2-1; D unclear. Germline V lookup: CDR1 GTSNPN, CDR2 SVGIG (reference sequence). V lost 0 bases, J lost 6 bases, and 9 bases lay in between. There are 13 residues in the CDR3. CDR3 nucleotide sequence: TGTGCCTGGAGTGTAACTCAGGTCAATGAGCAGTTCTTC. This translates into CAWSVTQVNEQFF. The whole variable domain, filled in from reference TRBV30 and TRBJ2-1, reads SQTIHQWPATLVQPVGSPLSLECTVEGTSNPNLYWYRQAAGRGLQLLFYSVGIGQISSEVPQNLSASRPQDRQFILSSKKLLLSDSGFYLCAWSVTQVNEQFFGPGTRLTVL.

The chain is built from TRBV21-1 and TRBJ2-2. TRBV21-1 is described as a pseudogene. The CDR3 spans 15 residues. CDR3 residues: CASSKKDGSTGELFF. The DNA for the CDR3 is TGTGCCAGCAGCAAAAAGGACGGAAGCACCGGGGAGCTGTTTTTT.

The V call is TRBV7-3, the J call TRBJ2-1; unclear D gene. Looked up from germline, CDR1 is SGHTA and CDR2 is FQGTGA. The CDR3 is 13 amino acids. Trimming removed 1 base from V and 9 bases from J, with 10 bases in between. CDR3 sequence (DNA): TGTGCCAGCAGCTTAAGGATGGACGGTGAGCAGTTCTTC. It codes for CASSLRMDGEQFF.

As to this clonotype: Germline is not matched at one junction end, which may reflect a read error. This chain joins TRBV4-3 and TRBJ2-2; weak D call: TRBD1 (6 bases). The CDR3 sequence is 17 residues long. Germline assignment: CDR1 LGHNA and CDR2 YSLEER. The CDR3 nucleotides read TGCGCCAGCAGCCAAGATACAGGGAATAGGAACGCCGGGGAGCTGTTTTTT. Its protein is CASSQDTGNRNAGELFF.

This clonotype was seen more than once but under ten times. V and J are TRBV5-1 and TRBJ2-7, with D maybe TRBD1 (6 bases). The CDR3 is 14 amino acids. The germline V and J ends were trimmed by 4 bases and 2 bases, with 13 bases remaining between them. The germline V gene has CDR1 SGHRS and CDR2 YFSETQ. The CDR3 loop reads CASSLRDNTYEQYF. The CDR3 region has the DNA TGCGCCAGCAGCCTCCGGGACAACACCTACGAGCAGTACTTC.

V and J are TRBV12-5 and TRBJ1-2; D ambiguous. This CDR3 comprises 15 residues. Germline-derived CDR1 and CDR2 are LGHNT and FRNRAP. Trimming took 2 bases from V and 0 from J, leaving 10 bases between them. The DNA for the CDR3 is TGTGCTAGTGGTTTGACGCCTGCCCCTAACTATGGCTACACCTTC. It encodes CASGLTPAPNYGYTF.

In its sample, this clonotype was seen many times. The rearrangement joins TRBV7-6 to TRBJ2-1, with D perhaps assigned TRBD1 or TRBD2 (5 bases each). The CDR3 is 15 residues long. Germline CDR1 and CDR2: SGHVS and FNYEAQ. Trimming took off 4 bases at V and 6 bases at J, with 16 bases between the two ends. The CDR3 DNA reads TGTGCCAGCAGCTCACCAGGGTCGGGGAGCAATGAGCAGTTCTTC. Translated: CASSSPGSGSNEQFF.

The sample holds many counts of this clonotype. The CDR3 reads CASSSRDTQYF. CDR3 DNA: TGTGCCAGCAGCTCGCGGGATACGCAGTATTTT. The rearrangement links TRBV7-2 to TRBJ2-3; D remains ambiguous. Deletions cut 4 bases from V and 6 bases from J, with 5 bases between. CDR1 and CDR2 from the germline V gene are SGHTA and FQGNSA. CDR3 length: 11 residues.

This clonotype was seen more than once but under ten times. The rearrangement links TRBV7-2 to TRBJ2-7, with D perhaps TRBD2 (5 bases). Trimming removed 5 bases from V and 0 bases from J, with 11 bases in between. This CDR3 is built from 14 residues. The germline V gene encodes CDR1 SGHTA and CDR2 FQGNSA. DNA for the CDR3: TGTGCCAGCAGCGCGGACTGGAGCTCCTACGAGCAGTACTTC. Protein product: CASSADWSSYEQYF.

The rearrangement links TRBV6-2 or TRBV6-3 to TRBJ1-5; D gene unclear. The V gene lost 4 bases and the J gene lost 7 bases, with 14 bases spanning the gap. This CDR3 region has 14 residues. Germline V gene lookup returns CDR1 MNHEY and CDR2 SVGEGT. The CDR3 loop is CASSSGNRVQPQHF. Written as DNA, the CDR3 is TGTGCCAGCAGTTCCGGGAATCGGGTCCAGCCCCAGCATTTT.